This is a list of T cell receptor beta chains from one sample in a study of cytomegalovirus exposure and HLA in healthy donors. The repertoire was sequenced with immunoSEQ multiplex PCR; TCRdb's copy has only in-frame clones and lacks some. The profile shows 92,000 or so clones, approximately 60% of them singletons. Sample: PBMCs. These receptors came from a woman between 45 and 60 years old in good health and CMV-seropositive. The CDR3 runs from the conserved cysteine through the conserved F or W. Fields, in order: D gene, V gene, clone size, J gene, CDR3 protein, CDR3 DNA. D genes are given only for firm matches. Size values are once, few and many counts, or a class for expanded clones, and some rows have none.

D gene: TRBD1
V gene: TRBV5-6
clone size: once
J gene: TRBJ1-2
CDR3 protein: CASSPDRGLYYGYTF
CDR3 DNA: TGTGCCAGCAGCCCGGACAGGGGGCTTTACTATGGCTACACCTTC

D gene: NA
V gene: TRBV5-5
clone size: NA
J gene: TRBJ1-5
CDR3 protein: CASSLGMGGQPQHF
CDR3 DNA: TGTGCCAGCAGCTTGGGAATGGGGGGTCAGCCCCAGCATTTT

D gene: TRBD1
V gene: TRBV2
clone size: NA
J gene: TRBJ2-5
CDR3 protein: CASLSGTGQETQYF
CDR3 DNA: TGTGCCAGTCTCTCCGGGACAGGTCAAGAGACCCAGTACTTC

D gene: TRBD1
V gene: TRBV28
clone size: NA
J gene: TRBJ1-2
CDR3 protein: CASILPGGGYTF
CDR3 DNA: TGTGCCAGCATCCTCCCAGGGGGAGGCTACACCTTC

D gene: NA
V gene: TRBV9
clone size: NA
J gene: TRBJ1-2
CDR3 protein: CASSVGGFGYTF
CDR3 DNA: TGTGCCAGCAGCGTAGGAGGGTTCGGCTACACCTTC

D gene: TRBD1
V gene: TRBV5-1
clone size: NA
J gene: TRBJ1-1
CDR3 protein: CASSGGTGGREAFF
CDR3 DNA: TGCGCCAGCAGCGGAGGGACAGGGGGACGCGAAGCTTTCTTT

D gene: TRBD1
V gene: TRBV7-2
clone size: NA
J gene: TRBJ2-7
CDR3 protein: CASSPGQGAEQYF
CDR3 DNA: TGTGCCAGCAGCCCCGGACAGGGTGCCGAGCAGTACTTC

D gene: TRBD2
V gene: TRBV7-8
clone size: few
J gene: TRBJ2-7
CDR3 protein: CASSPAPTSLFNEQYF
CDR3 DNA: TGTGCCAGCAGCCCCGCCCCGACTAGCCTCTTCAACGAGCAGTACTTC

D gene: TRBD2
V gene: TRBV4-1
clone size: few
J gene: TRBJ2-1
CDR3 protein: CASSQTLAGGGNEQFF
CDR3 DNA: TGCGCCAGCAGCCAAACCCTAGCGGGGGGAGGGAATGAGCAGTTCTTC

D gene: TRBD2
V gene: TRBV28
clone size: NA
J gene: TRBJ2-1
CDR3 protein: CASSLRGTYNEQFF
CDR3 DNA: TGTGCCAGCAGTTTGCGGGGGACCTACAATGAGCAGTTCTTC

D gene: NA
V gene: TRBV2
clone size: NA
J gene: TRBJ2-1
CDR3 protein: CASSELGDNEQFF
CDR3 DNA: TGTGCCAGCAGTGAGCTAGGGGACAATGAGCAGTTCTTC

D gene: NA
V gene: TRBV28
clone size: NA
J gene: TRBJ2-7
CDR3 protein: CASSLSRPITSYEQYF
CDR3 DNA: TGTGCCAGCAGTTTATCTAGACCGATCACCTCCTACGAGCAGTACTTC

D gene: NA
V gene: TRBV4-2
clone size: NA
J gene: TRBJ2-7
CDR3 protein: CASSQNSGPYEQYF
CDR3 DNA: TGTGCCAGCAGCCAAAACTCAGGGCCCTACGAGCAGTACTTC

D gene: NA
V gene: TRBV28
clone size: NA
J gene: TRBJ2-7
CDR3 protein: CASSFGMTAGYEQYF
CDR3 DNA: TGTGCCAGCAGTTTTGGAATGACGGCGGGTTACGAGCAGTACTTC